This T cell receptor (beta chain) was recorded in a study of blood T cell repertoires in COVID-19. Clones were read by immunoSEQ multiplex PCR, and TCRdb kept only the in-frame ones, dropping some. The sample holds 220,000 or so clones, around 83% seen once. Germline CDR1 is MNHEY and CDR2 is SMNVEV (reference sequence). The CDR3 extends over 15 amino acids. Trimming removed 5 bases from V and 0 bases from J; junction bases left unmatched: 6. The TCR originated in a man aged 50 to 60 who had recovered from COVID-19. Sequencing input: peripheral blood. This rearrangement joins TRBV27 to TRBJ2-7; 8 bases are a match to TRBD1. The CDR3 bases are TGTGCCAGCAGTCCGACAGGGGCCGGCTCCTACGAGCAGTACTTC. Residues: CASSPTGAGSYEQYF.